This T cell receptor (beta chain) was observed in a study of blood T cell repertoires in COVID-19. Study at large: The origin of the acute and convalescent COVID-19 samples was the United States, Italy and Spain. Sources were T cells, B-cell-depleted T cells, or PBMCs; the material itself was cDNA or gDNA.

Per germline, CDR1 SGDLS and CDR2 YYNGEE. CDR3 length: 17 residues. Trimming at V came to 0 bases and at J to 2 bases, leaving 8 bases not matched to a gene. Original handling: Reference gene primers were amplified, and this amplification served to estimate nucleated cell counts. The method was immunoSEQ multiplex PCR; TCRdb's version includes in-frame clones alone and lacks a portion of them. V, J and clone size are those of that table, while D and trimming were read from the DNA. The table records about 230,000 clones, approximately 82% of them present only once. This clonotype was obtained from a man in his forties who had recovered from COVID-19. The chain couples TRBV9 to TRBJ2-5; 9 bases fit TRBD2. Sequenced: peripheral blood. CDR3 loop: CASSVAPGREGQETQYF. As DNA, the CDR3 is TGTGCCAGCAGCGTAGCTCCTGGGCGGGAGGGGCAAGAGACCCAGTACTTC.